One sample yielded the 3 T cell receptor beta chains listed below, sequenced in a study of human T cells and chemical hapten exposure. Time point defined: patch test 1, 2 weeks after DPC sensitization. Treatment meaning: therapeutic diphenylcyclopropenone sensitization with weekly scalp DPC. TCRdb re-called the RACE reads with MiXCR, one entry per CDR3 protein. The sample shows roughly 360,000 distinct CDR3 sequences, 4% to 5.5% of them seen only once. Sample: whole blood, taken in connection with sensitization to the hapten diphenylcyclopropenone (DPC). The source of these receptors is a woman aged 45 to 65 with alopecia areata. Some clones in this sample may be carry-over from other donors' samples.

This clonotype appeared a few times. The CDR3 sequence is CASSLGAGPYEQYF. For the CDR3, the DNA is TGCGCCAGCAGCTTGGGGGCTGGTCCCTACGAGCAGTACTTC. The chain recombines TRBV5-1 with TRBJ2-7; D is ambiguous. Germline loops: CDR1 SGHRS, CDR2 YFSETQ. The CDR3 runs to 14 residues. Trimming shortened V by 0 bases and J by 2 bases, and 9 bases separated the two germline ends.

The table lists this clonotype with many counts. The V call is TRBV5-1, the J call TRBJ2-5, with 12 bases lining up with TRBD2. The germline V gene has CDR1 SGHRS and CDR2 YFSETQ. J lost 1 base, V lost 4 bases, and 5 bases had no gene match. The CDR3 runs 16 residues. DNA for the CDR3: TGCGCCAGCAGCCTTCTAGCGGGAGGGTCCCAAGAGACCCAGTACTTC. Translating it yields CASSLLAGGSQETQYF.

This sequence joins TRBV5-1 and TRBJ1-2; TRBD1 aligns across 8 bases. With 0 bases clipped from V and 7 bases from J, the junction kept 5 bases outside the gene matches. The CDR3 is 14 residues long. The germline CDR1 and CDR2 sequences are SGHRS and YFSETQ. The CDR3, as DNA: TGCGCCAGCAGCTTGGGACAGGGGAATCGTGGCTACACCTTC. This translates into CASSLGQGNRGYTF.